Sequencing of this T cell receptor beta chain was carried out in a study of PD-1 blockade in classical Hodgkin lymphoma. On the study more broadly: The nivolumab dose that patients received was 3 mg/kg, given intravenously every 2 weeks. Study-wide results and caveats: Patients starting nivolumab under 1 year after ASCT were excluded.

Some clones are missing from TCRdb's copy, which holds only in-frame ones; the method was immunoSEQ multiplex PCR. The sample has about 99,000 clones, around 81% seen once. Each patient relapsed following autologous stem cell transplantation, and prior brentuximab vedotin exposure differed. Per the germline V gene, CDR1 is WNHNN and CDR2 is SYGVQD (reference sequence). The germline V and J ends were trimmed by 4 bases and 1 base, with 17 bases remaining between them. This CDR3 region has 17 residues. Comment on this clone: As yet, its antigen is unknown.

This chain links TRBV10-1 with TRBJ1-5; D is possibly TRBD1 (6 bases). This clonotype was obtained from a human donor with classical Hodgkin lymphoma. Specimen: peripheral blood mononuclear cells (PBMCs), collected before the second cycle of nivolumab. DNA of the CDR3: TGCGCCAGCAGTGTCCCGAGGGGGGTCAGAAGCAATCAGCCCCAGCATTTT. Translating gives CASSVPRGVRSNQPQHF.